The entry that follows covers one TCR beta chain sequence. Researchers ran the PCR with 60 Vbeta and 13 Jbeta primers. Sequenced by immunoSEQ multiplex PCR; TCRdb stores in-frame clones only, minus some. The top ten hold about 1% of the sample, which has roughly 160,000 clones, approximately 81% seen once. The CDR3 is 12 residues long. Germline V CDR1 and CDR2: MDHEN, SYDVKM. V was shortened by 4 bases and J by 5 bases, with 7 bases between the two germline ends. These data belong to a study of cytomegalovirus exposure and HLA in healthy donors. The origin of this receptor is a man under 40 in good health and CMV-seronegative. The rearrangement links TRBV28 to TRBJ2-3, with a possible D match to TRBD2 (5 bases). Specimen: PBMCs. CDR3 amino acids: CASSSGIDTQYF. For the CDR3, the DNA is TGTGCCAGCAGTTCGGGGATAGATACGCAGTATTTT.